The 8 T cell receptor beta chains below were found in one sample sequenced in a study of immune evolution from preneoplasia to lung adenocarcinoma. Profiled with immunoSEQ multiplex PCR; TCRdb holds only in-frame clones, not every one. The profile covers about 16,000 clones, with roughly 90% appearing a single time and around 2.6% taken by the ten largest. Sequenced input: FFPE invasive lung adenocarcinoma tissue. These receptors originate from a person aged 70 to 85 with invasive lung adenocarcinoma.

A single count supports this clone. This chain uses TRBV28 with TRBJ1-1; no clear D gene. The CDR3 covers 10 residues. Trimming stripped 7 bases from V and 7 bases from J, with 7 bases between. Germline values: CDR1 MDHEN, CDR2 SYDVKM. DNA of the CDR3: TGTGCCAGCATAGGCCGTGAAGCTTTCTTT. This encodes CASIGREAFF.

This sequence joins TRBV28 and TRBJ2-7; D may match TRBD1 or TRBD2 (5 bases each). The germline V gene has CDR1 MDHEN and CDR2 SYDVKM. The CDR3 has 13 residues. The V gene lost 6 bases and the J gene lost 3 bases, with 12 bases spanning the gap. DNA for the CDR3: TGTGCCAGCAGCATCGGGACCCACTACGAGCAGTACTTC. Its protein is CASSIGTHYEQYF.

J is TRBJ1-1 and V is TRBV30; D not resolved. Trimming shortened V by 5 bases and J by 7 bases, and 17 bases separated the two germline ends. Germline CDR1 and CDR2: GTSNPN and SVGIG (reference sequence). The CDR3 totals 13 residues. CDR3 DNA: TGTGCCTGGGATGTGACTCCACAGAGTGAAGCTTTCTTT. Protein product: CAWDVTPQSEAFF.

The J gene is TRBJ1-1, the V gene TRBV28; D perhaps matches TRBD1 (5 bases). Germline V gene lookup returns CDR1 MDHEN and CDR2 SYDVKM. Between the trimmed V and J ends, which lost 6 bases and 2 bases, there was a span of 16 bases. This CDR3 has 15 amino acids. CDR3 nucleotide sequence: TGTGCCAGCAGGCGGGGGGGAACGGTCAACACTGAAGCTTTCTTT. This codes for CASRRGGTVNTEAFF.

The J gene is TRBJ2-7, the V gene TRBV29-1; D is perhaps TRBD1 (6 bases). The V and J ends lost 4 bases and 2 bases respectively, with 9 bases between them. CDR3 size: 12 residues. Germline CDR1 is SQVTM and CDR2 is ANQGSEA. The CDR3 protein is CSVGWTAYEQYF. CDR3 nucleotides: TGCAGCGTTGGGTGGACAGCCTACGAGCAGTACTTC.

This chain connects TRBV11-2 to TRBJ1-1; D gene ambiguous. The CDR3 is made up of 13 amino acids. Trimming stripped 1 base from V and 3 bases from J, with 6 bases between. Germline assignment: CDR1 SGHAT and CDR2 FQNNGV. Here the CDR3 DNA reads TGTGCCAGCAGCTTAGGCCTTTACACTGAAGCTTTCTTT. It yields the protein CASSLGLYTEAFF. The whole variable domain, remainder taken from reference TRBV11-2 and TRBJ1-1, is EAGVAQSPRYKIIEKRQSVAFWCNPISGHATLYWYQQILGQGPKLLIQFQNNGVVDDSQLPKDRFSAERLKGVDSTLKIQPAKLEDSAVYLCASSLGLYTEAFFGQGTRLTVV.

The chain combines TRBV7-6 with TRBJ2-3; 10 bases match TRBD2. CDR1 and CDR2 (germline): SGHVS, FNYEAQ. The CDR3 covers 18 residues. Unmatched junction bases numbered 12, after V lost 3 bases and J lost 3 bases. CDR3 sequence: CASSFPFASGGITDTQYF. The CDR3 DNA sequence: TGTGCCAGCAGCTTCCCTTTCGCTAGCGGGGGTATAACAGATACGCAGTATTTT.

A few counts support this clone. V and J are TRBV27 and TRBJ2-1, with no clear D. Germline CDR1 is MNHEY and CDR2 is SMNVEV (reference sequence). V lost 6 bases, J lost 12 bases, and 15 bases lay in between. This CDR3 region has 12 residues. The CDR3 nucleotides read TGTGCCAGCAGCCCATGGCCCCCGGGGCAGTTCTTC. Translating gives CASSPWPPGQFF.